A selection of T cell receptor beta chains follows, all from one sample in a study of T cell repertoires in cytomegalovirus infection. TCRdb re-analysed the reads in MiXCR, keeping a single row per CDR3 protein. The table lists 500,000 or so distinct CDR3 sequences, about 17% of them singletons. The sample was CD8+ T cells from PBMCs. All receptors derive from a human donor in good health (CMV status not recorded). Some clones in this sample may be carry-over from other donors' samples. CDR3s include the opening cysteine and the closing phenylalanine or tryptophan. A D gene is named only where the DNA matches it firmly. Not every row has a clone size; where given, it reads once, few, many or a size class.

TRBD1	TRBV19	few	TRBJ1-6	TGTGCCAGTAGTGGGGGACAGATTAATTCACCCCTCCACTTT	CASSGGQINSPLHF
TRBD2	TRBV5-6	many	TRBJ2-1	TGTGCCAGCAGCTGGACTAGCGGGGGAGTCAATGAGCAGTTCTTC	CASSWTSGGVNEQFF
-	TRBV7-3	-	TRBJ1-1	TGTGCCAGCAGCTTAACAGGGGGGCAGACGAACACTGAAGCTTTCTTT	CASSLTGGQTNTEAFF
TRBD1	TRBV5-4	-	TRBJ1-1	TGTGCCAGCAGCTCCGGGGGACAGGGGGACACTGAAGCTTTCTTT	CASSSGGQGDTEAFF
TRBD2	TRBV7-9	-	TRBJ2-2	TGTGCCAGCAGCAAAGGACTAGCGGGAGTTTCCACCGGGGAGCTGTTTTTT	CASSKGLAGVSTGELFF
TRBD1	TRBV27	-	TRBJ1-4	TGTGCCAGCAGCCGGGACAGTAATGAAAAACTGTTTTTT	CASSRDSNEKLFF
-	TRBV7-9	many	TRBJ1-4	TGTGCCAGCAGCCCGTCCCACGGGGAAGGAATTGAAAAACTGTTTTTT	CASSPSHGEGIEKLFF
TRBD2	TRBV28	many	TRBJ2-5	TGTGCCAGCACCGGGCAGCGGGAGTTAGAGACCCAGTACTTC	CASTGQRELETQYF
-	TRBV6-1	-	TRBJ2-3	TGTGCCGGGTCGGGCGGACCCTACACAGATACGCAGTATTTT	CAGSGGPYTDTQYF
TRBD2	TRBV27	few	TRBJ2-3	TGTGCCAGCAGTTTGGGGAGGGAAACAGATACGCAGTATTTT	CASSLGRETDTQYF
-	TRBV28	few	TRBJ1-5	TGTGCCAGCAGTTTAACACAACATAGCAATCAGCCCCAGCATTTT	CASSLTQHSNQPQHF
TRBD2	TRBV12-3/TRBV12-4	many	TRBJ2-1	TGTGCCAGCAGTTTAGGCGGGGGGGTTTACAATGAGCAGTTCTTC	CASSLGGGVYNEQFF
-	TRBV10-3	few	TRBJ2-7	TGTGCCATCAGTGAGCCCTCGGCCGCCAACGACCACGAGCAGTACTTC	CAISEPSAANDHEQYF